The clone carrying this TCR beta chain was detected a few times. This sample stems from a study of T cells in Graves' hyperthyroidism and ophthalmopathy. Germline V gene lookup returns CDR1 MNHEY and CDR2 SVGAGI. CDR3 length: 14 amino acids. After removal of 0 bases from V and 5 bases from J, the junction contained 2 bases not matched to a gene. RNA transcripts served as the template for amplifying TCR beta CDR3 regions. The HTBI primer set drove a first-round RT-PCR of the TCR CDR3. One entry per CDR3 protein, called by TCRdb with MiXCR from the multiplex PCR reads. The data show 400,000 to 500,000 distinct CDR3 sequences, roughly an eighth seen once.

The sequence derives from a woman aged 18-29 years with Graves' hyperthyroidism. Sequenced: blood. This chain connects TRBV6-5 to TRBJ2-7; 9 nucleotides agree with TRBD2. The CDR3 nucleotides read TGTGCCAGCAGTTACTCGTTAGCGGGAGACGAGCAGTACTTC. It codes for CASSYSLAGDEQYF.